This T cell receptor (beta chain) is from a study of shared clonotypes between healthy human individuals (dated by TCRdb to 2018 to 2020). With regard to the full study: The cohort comprised two women and a few men aged 18 to 49 years. The study deeply sequenced blood TCR repertoires of five healthy adults to estimate repertoire size and the extent of clonotype sharing between individuals. Between about 0.94 and 8.9 billion PBMCs per donor were obtained by leukapheresis. Libraries were prepared and TCR repertoires were sequenced by different laboratories using diverse techniques, in order to increase sequencing depth and limit assay-specific biases. For each donor, CD4 naive and CD4 memory were each run on three plates, CD8 naive on two plates, and CD8 memory on one plate. The paper's findings and limits, for the study overall: Pairwise subsampling led to the expectation that sequencing depth would affect the degree of clonotype sharing among donors. The small number of donors limited the genetic and exposure-history diversity represented. Incomplete sequencing was indicated by rarefaction of sorted-subset datasets, despite the large sequencing depth. Clonotypes shared by all four sorted-subset donors showed higher generation probabilities than non-shared clonotypes. Sampling was restricted to blood, and TCR repertoires in tissues likely differ from the TCR repertoires found in blood. When a handful of donors were compared, the shared fraction of clonotypes was around 5% for naive CD4, 3% to 4% for naive CD8, roughly 2.3% for memory CD4, and around 0.37% for memory CD8. Estimated clonotype richness was generally larger for naive than for memory subsets.

V loses 3 bases at its end and J loses 2 bases; junction bases beyond the gene matches: 6. The CDR3 contains 15 residues, cysteine and phenylalanine counted. The kept DNA is CDR3 alone, 45 bases in frame from the first base. CDR1 SEHNR and CDR2 FQNEAQ were looked up in the germline V gene (reference sequence). Regarding this clone: The antigen it binds to is not known. No qualities accompany the bases; no much larger clone lies one base away.

Using the deep immunoSEQ assay, multiplex PCR amplified TCR CDR3 regions from genomic DNA. For each cell subset, the extracted genomic DNA was distributed evenly across all wells of several immunoSEQ 96-well plates, and each plate served as one replicate. For sorted subsets, about 210 ng of genomic DNA, equivalent to some 30,000 T cell genomes, went into each replicate PCR. The purified libraries were quantified using a Qubit 3.0 fluorometer, sized with a Bioanalyzer 2100, and then quantified again using the KAPA Library Quantification kit. A separate single-read 150-cycle Illumina NextSeq 550 flow cell was used to sequence each immunoSEQ 96-well plate. Regarding the original processing steps: Because the immunoSEQ output held only junctional sequences and lacked quality scores, the filtering could not match the filtering applied to full-length reads. Sequences were annotated with PyIR, a Python wrapper for IgBLAST v1.9, and V/J genes and CDR3 were assigned using IMGT germline references. Reads were removed for weak V/J assignments (E-value above 1e-6), missing CDR3, stop codons, out-of-frame junctions, or ambiguous translated residues. V3J clonotypes were defined as sequences sharing the same inferred V gene, J gene, and CDR3 amino acid sequence. The percentage overlap between two repertoires was calculated by dividing the number of shared unique clonotypes by the size of the smaller repertoire. RTK rarefaction, the Chao1 estimator, and Recon v2.1 estimates of unobserved clonotypes were used to assess repertoire richness. OLGA was used to compute generation probabilities for all TCRbeta clonotypes that the gDNA method yielded from a few donors. This immuneACCESS table, as held by TCRdb, lists in-frame sequences with V and J called but not all clones. Of the missing ones, under half trace to an unresolved V gene in checked studies; the others have no known cause. Clone size and V and J calls were adopted from that table, with D and trimming inferred from the DNA. The sample data list about 2.3 million clones, and under 95% of these were observed just once. The ten biggest clones cover about 0.41% of the sample.

Healthy HIV-negative adults with no recently reported acute infections or vaccinations were included as donors. Only Caucasian adults living in Nashville, Tennessee, USA were represented among the donors. CD4+ T cells were enriched by magnetic negative selection, after which naive cells were positively selected on CD45RA and the negative fraction was taken as the memory subset. Blood was collected by leukapheresis, and PBMCs were isolated by Ficoll-Histopaque density gradient centrifugation and then cryopreserved in liquid nitrogen vapor phase. Analytical flow cytometry was used to check the purity and quantity of every magnetically sorted T cell population. Each sorted fraction had its genomic DNA isolated and then quantified by UV absorbance on a Nanodrop 2000c.

The TCR sequence derives from a man between 18 and 29 years old in good health. Some clones in this sample may be carry-over from other donors' samples. Rearrangement joined TRBV7-9 to TRBJ1-2; TRBD1 agrees with 7 junctional bases. Sample: naive CD4+ T cells from PBMCs. In the paper's terms, the cell subset or site label means: CD45RA+ positively selected. The CDR3 amino acid sequence is: CASSFVDRENYGYTF. Read as DNA, the sequence is TGTGCCAGCAGCTTTGTAGACAGGGAGAACTATGGCTACACCTTC.